What follows is one T cell receptor (beta chain) and its context. Its target antigen remains unknown. Per-base qualities were not stored, and no clone one base away is much larger. Interpreted using the paper, the time point label stands for: baseline before first vaccination. Vaccinee samples came from UK trials COV001 and COV002, including a single-blind randomized controlled phase 2/3 trial of AZD1222 (ChAdOx1 nCoV-19) in healthy adults. For TCRbeta chain sequencing, PBMC samples were collected from trial participants at day 0 and at day 28 after the second dose. This sample is part of a study of T cell responses to AZD1222 COVID-19 vaccine (dated by TCRdb to about 2021). A note on the overall study: Because spike-specific TCR depth and breadth did not differ between the two schedules, AZD1222 recipients who got a second dose at roughly 4 weeks were pooled with those who got a second dose at roughly 12 weeks. A total of around 240 trial participants underwent TCR sequencing, of whom some 210 received two doses of AZD1222 and about 26 received two doses of the MenACWY control vaccine. Enrollment into the trials was organized by age into subgroups of 18-55, 56-69 and 70-plus years, and those subgroups contained roughly 150, 30 and 60 TCR-sequenced participants, respectively. What the study reported, not specific to this receptor: In the small 56-69-year group, the increase in depth fell short of significance, most likely because of low power. Reportedly, almost half of the unique spike-specific TCRs recognized epitopes lying outside the regions that are mutated in the B.1.351 and B.1.1.7 variants. Because no day 14 peak-response samples were available, repertoires were characterized only after the peak T cell response. The whole spike protein was spanned by vaccine-associated CD4 TCRs, and dominant responses were seen in regions 160-218 and 743-854. After two AZD1222 doses, both the breadth and the depth of spike-specific TCRs were significantly higher than at day 0 and than in MenACWY recipients. Participants were mostly white British, with more females than males. The authors suggested clonal diversity may have been underestimated. Conclusions about previously exposed vaccinees were limited because only a handful of AZD1222 recipients were SARS-CoV-2 seropositive at baseline.

The CDR3 regions of human TCRbeta chains were analyzed by immunosequencing. For the original study's pipeline: TCRs in the repertoires were matched against a reference library of SARS-CoV-2-specific TCRs that had been generated with the MIRA antigen-specificity platform. Breadth was defined as the fraction of unique TCRs that were SARS-CoV-2-associated, and depth was defined as the fraction of total T cells that were SARS-CoV-2-associated. Using the MIRA data, every spike-specific TCR was mapped to the spike region that the TCR reacted to and assigned to either a CD4 or a CD8 class. Log10-transformed breadth and depth values were compared by one-way ANOVA with Sidak's multiple comparisons tests. TCRdb took over this immuneACCESS table, retaining in-frame rearrangements with V and J assigned. Such tables are incomplete; in checked studies, under half of the missing clones stem from an unresolved V gene, and the remainder is unexplained. V and J calls and clone size are copied from that table; D and trimming were computed from the DNA. Recorded for this sample are over 90,000 clones; 90% of them occurred a single time. The ten largest clones add up to under 5.5% of the sample.

Its CDR3 holds 14 amino acids, cysteine through phenylalanine. Only the CDR3 DNA stays, 42 bases, in frame from base 1. Via the germline V gene (reference sequence), CDR1 is SEHNR and CDR2 FQNEAQ. V loses 2 bases, J loses 0 bases, and the germline ends lie 7 bases apart. The sequence was obtained from an adult in good health. The starting material was peripheral blood, obtained on day 0 of AZD1222 vaccination. The rearrangement joined TRBV7-9 to TRBJ2-5; the D gene is possibly TRBD1, with 5 bases matching. The DNA sequence is as follows: TGTGCCAGCAGCTTACAACAGGACCAAGAGACCCAGTACTTC. It translates to CASSLQQDQETQYF.